Sequencing of this T cell receptor (beta chain) was carried out in a study of human T cells and chemical hapten exposure. Study as a whole: Variation in per-sample TCR yields came mainly from small pooled library volume differences.

Points from the study as a whole: Among TCRs, those above 1 in 1000 frequency were unaffected by DPC sensitization.

V lost 0 bases to trimming and J lost 5 bases; unmatched junction nucleotides: 6. The CDR3 sequence is 15 residues long. The V gene's germline CDR1 is SGDLS and CDR2 YYNGEE. In the library, unique molecular identifiers were attached to individual cDNA molecules. Original data processing: TCR counts had a median of about 99,000 per sample and spanned roughly 20,000 to 750,000. TCRdb processed the RACE reads anew with MiXCR; each CDR3 protein has one entry. For this entry, the V and J calls and clone size follow TCRdb and not the study's own pipeline. This sample has some 78,000 distinct CDR3 sequences, with around 8.7% found just once. This clonotype occurred a few times. Its antigen remains unidentified. The sample's time point: healthy volunteer bleed at 6 weeks. Blood, whole and unfractionated, served as the source for total RNA extraction.

Sequencing input: whole blood. V usage is TRBV9 and J usage is TRBJ2-5; 8 nucleotides agree with TRBD2. This clonotype was obtained from a male donor in good health. Some clones in this sample may be carry-over from other donors' samples. The CDR3 DNA is TGTGCCAGCAGCGTAGAAGCGGGAGTGAGGGAGACCCAGTACTTC. It translates to CASSVEAGVRETQYF.